The clone carrying this TCR beta chain was detected once. Its specificity is unknown. Naive CD8 cells, CD45RO-negative and positively selected for CCR7, excluded terminally differentiated effector memory CD45RA+ cells. The germline V gene encodes CDR1 MNHEY and CDR2 SVGAGI. V was clipped by 8 bases and J by 5 bases; unmatched bases: 9. CDR3 length equals 15 residues. Deep-level assay runs were performed. Clones were sequenced by immunoSEQ multiplex PCR, and TCRdb holds only the in-frame ones, with some missing. The table has more than 550,000 clones, 90% to 95% seen once. The source of the sample is a study of shared clonotypes between healthy human individuals. General observations from the study: A generally larger estimated richness was seen in naive subsets than in memory subsets. Donors were few, which limited the genetic and exposure-history diversity represented. Specimens sampled were limited to blood, with tissue repertoires likely differing.

V gene TRBV6-5 combines with J gene TRBJ2-5; the match to TRBD1 covers 12 bases. The source is a man aged 25-45 years in good health. The source material was naive CD8+ T cells sorted from blood. Here the CDR3 DNA reads TGTGCCAGCTACTCCGGGACAGGGGGCGATGAGACCCAGTACTTC. Translated, it gives CASYSGTGGDETQYF.